The T cell receptor (beta chain) under discussion was sequenced for a study of CD8+ T cells in alopecia areata listed by TCRdb under 2018. Background on the whole study: The treated patients, all with moderate-to-severe alopecia areata, were enrolled in an open-label pilot trial of oral tofacitinib given at 5 to 10 mg twice daily. Tofacitinib was administered for 6 to 18 months, and 6 months of follow-up off drug were then conducted to assess delayed response and recurrence. The SALT score, which quantifies the percentage of affected scalp surface area, was used to measure disease severity in treated patients. The study used high-throughput TCRbeta sequencing to examine T cell clonal expansion in alopecia areata, in both the C3H/HeJ mouse model and human patients. Scalp tissue and sorted CD4+ and CD8+ peripheral blood T cells from patchy and totalis/universalis alopecia areata patients and from healthy controls were covered by human TCRbeta sequencing. Tofacitinib-treated patients had biopsies at baseline and at 4 and 24 weeks of treatment, with a later scalp biopsy in several patients. Clonality in the scalp was compared among normal scalp (n=4), patchy alopecia areata scalp (n=8), and alopecia totalis/universalis scalp (n=8). RNA was obtained with the PAXgene miRNA kit for fixed scalp, the miRNeasy kit for PBMCs, and the RNeasy kit for mouse skin. Amplification of TCRbeta CDR3 regions was done by immunoSEQ multiplex PCR using 35 Vbeta forward primers and 13 Jbeta reverse primers. The research as a whole found: Shared TCR sequences between patients were less evident than in mice, which may be partly attributable to HLA diversity in the patient population. Because the treated cohort was small and had just a single nonresponder, larger studies are needed to establish links between baseline CD8+ expansion and response. Many expanded lesional clones were found to persist in scalp and blood during tofacitinib treatment, and relapse after treatment cessation may be partly explained by this persistence. Higher clonality and more expanded CD8+ clones were observed in lesional scalp than in normal scalp, particularly in alopecia totalis/universalis, a finding suggestive of antigenic drive. Unlike mouse skin, where gammadelta T cells dominate, normal human skin contains resident alphabeta T cells that get sequenced too, which complicates analysis of the scalp TCR repertoire. Tofacitinib significantly decreased scalp clonality and the number of expanded CD8+ clones among the top 100 scalp clones.

The sample holds a few counts of this clone. This clone's antigen is unknown. No base quality values were provided; no much bigger clone lies one nucleotide off. V is pared back by 2 bases and J by 1 base, with 14 bases lying between the germline termini. Looking up the germline V gene yields CDR1 SGHAT and CDR2 FQNNGV. From cysteine to phenylalanine, the CDR3 is 16 amino acids long. The read is trimmed to its CDR3 DNA, 48 bases read in frame from base 1. The protocol used for the library was the immunoSEQ multiplex PCR assay. For TCR sequencing, RNA was extracted from every sample and reverse transcribed into cDNA to serve as template. SuperScript III was used for first-strand cDNA synthesis, primed with a 2:1 mix of oligo-dT and random hexamers. Amplification bias was assessed with a synthetic immune receptor repertoire, and residual bias was removed computationally. The authors' analysis ran thus. Raw reads were preprocessed to remove errors, and CDR3 was defined by IMGT conventions from the conserved cysteine to phenylalanine. Clonality was calculated as 1 minus Shannon entropy normalized by log2 of the number of productive unique TCRs. Whether each scalp clone was CD4 or CD8 was inferred by checking scalp TCRbeta sequences against the CD4 and CD8 repertoires from sorted blood. TCRdb re-hosts the immuneACCESS table, in-frame sequences only. Its copies lack some clones; in the studies checked, an unresolved V gene accounts for under half of them, and the cause for the rest is not known. V, J and clone size are taken as reported in that table, and D and trimming were inferred from the DNA itself. This sample is represented by approximately 90,000 clones; about two thirds of them were singletons. The biggest ten clones account for 17% of the sample.

Per the publication, the treatment or condition label means: oral pan-JAK inhibitor, 5-10 mg twice daily. Peripheral blood and lesional scalp punch biopsies were obtained from patients with alopecia areata. PBMCs were isolated by density centrifugation and stained for CD3, CD4 and CD8, after which CD4+ and CD8+ T cells were sorted on a FACSAria. The V gene is TRBV11-2 and the J gene is TRBJ2-5; matching of 5 bases hints at TRBD2 as the D gene. The sequencing used CD8+ T cells sorted from blood, collected between weeks 43 and 45, from a patient treated with tofacitinib. This sequence was found in a human donor with alopecia areata. The nucleotide sequence reads as follows: TGTGCCAGCAGCTTAAACGACGGGGATTTCCAAGAGACCCAGTACTTC. Translated, this is CASSLNDGDFQETQYF.